This TCR beta chain stems from a study of T cell responses to AZD1222 COVID-19 vaccine. Study observations and caveats: Only five to seven AZD1222 recipients were seropositive at baseline. Clonal diversity may have been underestimated in mostly white British donors.

Germline CDR1 and CDR2: MNHEY and SVGAGI. The CDR3 runs to 14 residues. V shed 4 bases, J shed 2 bases, and the junction held 4 bases outside the gene matches. Concerning this clone: Its target is not known.

Measured with immunoSEQ multiplex PCR; TCRdb has only the in-frame clones, and not every one. The data show 85,000 to 100,000 clones, around nine tenths seen once. This clonotype was sampled from an adult in good health. Sequencing was performed on peripheral blood, taken on day 0 of AZD1222 vaccination. The chain employs TRBV6-5 and TRBJ2-7; 8 bases align to TRBD1. CDR3 nucleotide sequence: TGTGCCAGCAGTTCGACAGGGGAACCCTACGAGCAGTACTTC. Amino acid sequence: CASSSTGEPYEQYF.